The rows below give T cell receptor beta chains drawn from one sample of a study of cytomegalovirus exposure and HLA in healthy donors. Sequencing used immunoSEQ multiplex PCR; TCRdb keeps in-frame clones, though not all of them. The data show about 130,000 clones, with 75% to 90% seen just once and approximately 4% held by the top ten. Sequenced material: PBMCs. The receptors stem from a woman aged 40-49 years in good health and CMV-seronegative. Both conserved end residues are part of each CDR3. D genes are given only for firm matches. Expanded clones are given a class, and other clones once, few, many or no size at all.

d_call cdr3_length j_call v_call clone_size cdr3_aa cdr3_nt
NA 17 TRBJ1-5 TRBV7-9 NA CSSSTRTNRVLNQPQHF TGTTCCAGCAGCACGCGAACTAACAGGGTTTTAAATCAGCCCCAGCATTTT
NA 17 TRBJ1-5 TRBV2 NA CASRSGLGIYSNQPQHF TGTGCCAGCAGATCGGGACTGGGAATCTATAGCAATCAGCCCCAGCATTTT
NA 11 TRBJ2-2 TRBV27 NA CASSLTGELFF TGTGCCAGCAGTCTCACCGGGGAGCTGTTTTTT
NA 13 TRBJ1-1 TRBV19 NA CASSIPGVTEAFF TGTGCCAGTAGTATCCCAGGGGTCACTGAAGCTTTCTTT
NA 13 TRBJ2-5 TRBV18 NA CASSPRTEETQYF TGTGCCAGCTCACCAAGGACAGAAGAGACCCAGTACTTC
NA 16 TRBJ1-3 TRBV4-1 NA CASSQEPGFSGNTIYF TGCGCCAGCAGCCAAGAGCCGGGTTTCTCTGGAAACACCATATATTTT
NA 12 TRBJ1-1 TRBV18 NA CASSPQTGEAFF TGTGCCAGCTCACCACAGACAGGTGAAGCTTTCTTT
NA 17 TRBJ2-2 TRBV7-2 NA CASSPQNPGSSSGELFF TGTGCCAGCAGCCCCCAAAACCCAGGGTCTTCGTCCGGGGAGCTGTTTTTT
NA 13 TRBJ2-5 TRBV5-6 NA CASSLAGGREQYF TGTGCCAGCAGCTTGGCGGGGGGCAGAGAGCAGTACTTC
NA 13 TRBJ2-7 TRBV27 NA CASSRGGPYEQYF TGTGCCAGCAGCAGAGGGGGACCCTACGAGCAGTACTTC
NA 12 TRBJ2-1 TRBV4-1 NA CASSQPGVEQFF TGCGCCAGCAGCCAACCGGGGGTGGAGCAGTTCTTC
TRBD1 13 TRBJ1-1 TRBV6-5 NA CASSFNRGTEAFF TGTGCCAGCAGTTTCAACAGGGGTACTGAAGCTTTCTTT
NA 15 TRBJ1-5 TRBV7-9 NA CASSLEGAGRQPQHF TGTGCCAGCAGCTTAGAAGGTGCAGGGAGGCAGCCCCAGCATTTT
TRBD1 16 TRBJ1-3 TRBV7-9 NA CASSSDRDSSGNTIYF TGTGCCAGCAGCTCAGACAGGGATTCCTCTGGAAACACCATATATTTT
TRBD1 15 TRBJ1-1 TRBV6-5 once CASSLGQGLNTEAFF TGTGCCAGCAGCCTCGGACAGGGTTTGAACACTGAAGCTTTCTTT
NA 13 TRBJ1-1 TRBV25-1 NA CASSGDYYTEAFF TGTGCCAGCAGCGGAGACTACTACACTGAAGCTTTCTTT
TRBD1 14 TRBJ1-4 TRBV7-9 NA CASSTRTGGEKLFF TGTGCCAGCAGCACCCGGACAGGGGGCGAAAAACTGTTTTTT
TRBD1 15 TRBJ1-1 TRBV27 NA CASSLSGTGATEAFF TGTGCCAGCAGTTTATCCGGGACAGGGGCCACTGAAGCTTTCTTT
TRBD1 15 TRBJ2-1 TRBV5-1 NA CASSPGGATYNEQFF TGCGCCAGCAGCCCAGGGGGCGCGACCTACAATGAGCAGTTCTTC
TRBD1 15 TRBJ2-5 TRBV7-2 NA CASRGNRGPQETQYF TGTGCCAGCAGAGGAAACAGGGGGCCCCAAGAGACCCAGTACTTC
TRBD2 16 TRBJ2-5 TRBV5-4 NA CASSLVSGGVMETQYF TGTGCCAGCAGCTTGGTGAGCGGGGGGGTTATGGAGACCCAGTACTTC
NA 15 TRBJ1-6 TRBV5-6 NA CASSSGGLDNSPLHF TGTGCCAGCAGCTCCGGGGGGTTGGATAATTCACCCCTCCACTTT
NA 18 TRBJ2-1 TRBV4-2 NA CASSQVAENTPLVNEQFF TGTGCCAGCAGCCAAGTCGCGGAGAATACCCCGCTGGTCAATGAGCAGTTCTTC
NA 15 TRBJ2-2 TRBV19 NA CASSIPDKYTGELFF TGTGCCAGTAGTATACCCGACAAATACACCGGGGAGCTGTTTTTT
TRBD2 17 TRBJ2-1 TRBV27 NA CASRFDPGGGSYNEQFF TGTGCCAGTCGCTTCGATCCGGGCGGGGGGTCCTACAATGAGCAGTTCTTC